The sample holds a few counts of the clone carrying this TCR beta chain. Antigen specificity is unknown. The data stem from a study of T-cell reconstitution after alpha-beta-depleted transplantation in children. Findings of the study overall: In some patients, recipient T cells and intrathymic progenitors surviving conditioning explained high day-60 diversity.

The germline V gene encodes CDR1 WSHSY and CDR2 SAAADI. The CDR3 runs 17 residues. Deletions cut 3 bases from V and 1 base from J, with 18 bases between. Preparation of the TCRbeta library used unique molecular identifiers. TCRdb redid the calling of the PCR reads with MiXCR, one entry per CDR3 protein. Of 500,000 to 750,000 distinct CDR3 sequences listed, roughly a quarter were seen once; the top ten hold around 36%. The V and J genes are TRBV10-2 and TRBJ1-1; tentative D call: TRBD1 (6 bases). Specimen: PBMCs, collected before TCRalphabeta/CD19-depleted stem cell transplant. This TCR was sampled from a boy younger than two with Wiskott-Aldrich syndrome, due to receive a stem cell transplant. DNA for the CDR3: TGCGCCAGCAGTGACTGGTTAGGATCAGGGGAGAACACTGAAGCTTTCTTT. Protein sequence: CASSDWLGSGENTEAFF.